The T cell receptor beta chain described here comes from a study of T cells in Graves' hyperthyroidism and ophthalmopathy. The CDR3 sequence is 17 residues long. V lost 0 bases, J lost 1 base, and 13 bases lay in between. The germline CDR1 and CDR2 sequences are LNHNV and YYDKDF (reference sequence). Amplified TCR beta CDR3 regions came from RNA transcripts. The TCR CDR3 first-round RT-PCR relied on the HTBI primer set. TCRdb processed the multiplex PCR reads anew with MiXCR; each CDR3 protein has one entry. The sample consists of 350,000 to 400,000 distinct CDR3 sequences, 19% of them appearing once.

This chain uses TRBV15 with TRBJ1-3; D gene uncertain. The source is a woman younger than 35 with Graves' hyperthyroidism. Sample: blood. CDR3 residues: CATSRDLIGASGNTIYF. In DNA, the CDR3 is TGTGCCACCAGCAGAGATCTTATTGGTGCGTCTGGAAACACCATATATTTT.